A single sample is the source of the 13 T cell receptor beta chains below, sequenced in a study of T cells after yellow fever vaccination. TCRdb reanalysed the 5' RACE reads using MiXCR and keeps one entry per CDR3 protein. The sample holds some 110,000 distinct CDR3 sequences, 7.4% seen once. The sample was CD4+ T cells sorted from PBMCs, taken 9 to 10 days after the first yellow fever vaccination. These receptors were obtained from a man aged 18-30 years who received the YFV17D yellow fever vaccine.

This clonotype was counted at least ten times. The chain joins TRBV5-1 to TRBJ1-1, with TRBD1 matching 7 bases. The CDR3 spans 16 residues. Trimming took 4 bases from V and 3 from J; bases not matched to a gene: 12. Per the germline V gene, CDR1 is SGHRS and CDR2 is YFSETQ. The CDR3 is CASSQNPTGAYTEAFF. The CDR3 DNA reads TGCGCCAGCAGCCAGAATCCCACAGGGGCTTACACTGAAGCTTTCTTT.

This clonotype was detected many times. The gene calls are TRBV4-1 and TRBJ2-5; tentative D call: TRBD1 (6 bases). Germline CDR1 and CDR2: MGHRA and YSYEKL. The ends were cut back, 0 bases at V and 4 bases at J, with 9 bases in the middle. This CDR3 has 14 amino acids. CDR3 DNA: TGCGCCAGCAGCCAAGAGCAGGGGTCAGAGACCCAGTACTTC. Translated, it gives CASSQEQGSETQYF.

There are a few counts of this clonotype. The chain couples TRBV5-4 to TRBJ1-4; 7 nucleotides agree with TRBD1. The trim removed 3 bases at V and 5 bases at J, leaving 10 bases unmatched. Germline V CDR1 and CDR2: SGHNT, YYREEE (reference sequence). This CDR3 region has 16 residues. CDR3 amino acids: CASSSGATGRNEKLFF. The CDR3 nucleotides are TGTGCCAGCAGCTCCGGGGCGACAGGGAGAAATGAAAAACTGTTTTTT.

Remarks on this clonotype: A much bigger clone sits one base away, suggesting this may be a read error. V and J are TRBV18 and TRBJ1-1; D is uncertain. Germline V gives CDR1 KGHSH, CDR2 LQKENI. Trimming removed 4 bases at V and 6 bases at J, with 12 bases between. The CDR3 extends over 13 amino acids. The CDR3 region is CASSQRETSEAFF. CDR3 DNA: TGTGCCAGCTCACAAAGGGAGACCTCTGAAGCTTTCTTT. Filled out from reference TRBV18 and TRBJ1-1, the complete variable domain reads NAGVMQNPRHLVRRRGQEARLRCSPMKGHSHVYWYRQLPEEGLKFMVYLQKENIIDESGMPKERFSAEFPKEGPSILRIQQVVRGDSAAYFCASSQRETSEAFFGQGTRLTVV.

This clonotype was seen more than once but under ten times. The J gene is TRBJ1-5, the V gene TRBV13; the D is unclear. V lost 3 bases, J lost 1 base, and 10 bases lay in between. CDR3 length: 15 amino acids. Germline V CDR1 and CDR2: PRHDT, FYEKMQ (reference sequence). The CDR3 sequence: CASSFGVRSNQPQHF. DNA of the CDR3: TGTGCCAGCAGCTTTGGAGTGAGAAGCAATCAGCCCCAGCATTTT.

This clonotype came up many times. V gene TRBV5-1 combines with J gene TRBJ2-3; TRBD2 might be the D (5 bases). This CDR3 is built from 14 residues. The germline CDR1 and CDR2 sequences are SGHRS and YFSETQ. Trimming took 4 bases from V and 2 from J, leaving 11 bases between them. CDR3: CASSPGVVTDTQYF. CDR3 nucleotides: TGCGCCAGCAGCCCCGGGGTCGTCACAGATACGCAGTATTTT.

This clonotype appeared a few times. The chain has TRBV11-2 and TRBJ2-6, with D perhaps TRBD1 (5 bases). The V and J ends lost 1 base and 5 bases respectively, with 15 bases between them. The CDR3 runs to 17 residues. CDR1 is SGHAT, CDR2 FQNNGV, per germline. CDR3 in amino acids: CASSLVGRAGRANVLTF. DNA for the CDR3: TGTGCCAGCAGCTTAGTGGGCAGGGCTGGGAGGGCCAACGTCCTGACTTTC.

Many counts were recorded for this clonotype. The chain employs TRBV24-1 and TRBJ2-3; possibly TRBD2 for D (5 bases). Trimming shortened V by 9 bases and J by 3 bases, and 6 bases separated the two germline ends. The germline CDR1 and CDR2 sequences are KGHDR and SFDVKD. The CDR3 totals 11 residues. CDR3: CATGGTDTQYF. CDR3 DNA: TGTGCCACCGGCGGGACAGATACGCAGTATTTT.

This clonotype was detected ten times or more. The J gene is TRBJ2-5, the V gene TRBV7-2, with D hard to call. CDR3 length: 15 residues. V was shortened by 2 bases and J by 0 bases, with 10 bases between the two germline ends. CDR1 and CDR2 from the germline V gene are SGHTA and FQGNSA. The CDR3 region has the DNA TGTGCCAGCAGCTTATACGACTGGAACCAAGAGACCCAGTACTTC. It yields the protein CASSLYDWNQETQYF. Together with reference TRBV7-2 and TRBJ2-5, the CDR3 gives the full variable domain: GAGVSQSPSNKVTEKGKDVELRCDPISGHTALYWYRQSLGQGLEFLIYFQGNSAPDKSGLPSDRFSAERTGGSVSTLTIQRTQQEDSAVYLCASSLYDWNQETQYFGPGTRLLVL.

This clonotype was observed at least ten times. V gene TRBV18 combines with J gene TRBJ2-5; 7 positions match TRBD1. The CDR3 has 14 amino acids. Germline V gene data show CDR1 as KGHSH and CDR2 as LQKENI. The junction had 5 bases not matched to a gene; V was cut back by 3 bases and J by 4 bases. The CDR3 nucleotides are TGTGCCAGCTCACCTGGGACAGACCGAGAGACCCAGTACTTC. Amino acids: CASSPGTDRETQYF.

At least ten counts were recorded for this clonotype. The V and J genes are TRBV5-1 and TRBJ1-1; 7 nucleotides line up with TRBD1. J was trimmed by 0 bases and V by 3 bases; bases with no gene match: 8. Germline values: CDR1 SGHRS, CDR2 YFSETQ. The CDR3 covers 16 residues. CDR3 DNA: TGCGCCAGCAGCTCCAGTCCGGGACAGCTGAACACTGAAGCTTTCTTT. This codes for CASSSSPGQLNTEAFF.

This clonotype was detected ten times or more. The CDR3 DNA reads as TGTGCCAGTAGTATTGGCACAGGGACCAAGAGTCAGCCCCAGCATTTT. Translated, it gives CASSIGTGTKSQPQHF. The gene calls are TRBV19 and TRBJ1-5; tentative D call: TRBD1 (6 bases). This CDR3 contains 16 residues. V lost 3 bases and J lost 6, with 18 bases in between. CDR1 and CDR2 from the germline V gene are LNHDA and SQIVND (reference sequence).

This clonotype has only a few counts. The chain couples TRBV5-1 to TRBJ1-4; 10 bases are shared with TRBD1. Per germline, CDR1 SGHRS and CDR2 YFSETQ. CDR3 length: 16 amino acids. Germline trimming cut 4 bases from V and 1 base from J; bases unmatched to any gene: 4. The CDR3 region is CASSPRDRGTNEKLFF. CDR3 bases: TGCGCCAGCAGCCCCCGGGACAGGGGAACTAATGAAAAACTGTTTTTT.